This TCR beta chain was recovered during a study of patients and donors after allogeneic stem cell transplantation (dated by TCRdb to about 2020). On this clonotype itself: No antigen is known for it. Base qualities are not provided; no much larger clone lies one nucleotide away.

Libraries were constructed by RT-PCR. The instrument given in TCRdb is NextSeq 550. TCRdb reran the public reads through fastp at Q25 and MiXCR, keeping productive beta chains. Each entry is one CDR3 protein sequence, shown with its most common DNA and genes. The sample yields under 200,000 distinct CDR3 sequences; about 29% were counted once. 3.2% of the sample lies in the top ten. The germline V gene encodes CDR1 SEHNR and CDR2 FQNEAQ (reference sequence). V and J lose 5 bases and 5 bases, and a span of 21 bases separates them. Reading from cysteine to phenylalanine, the CDR3 counts 16 amino acids. CDR3 DNA only is kept here, 48 bases in frame from base 1.

Here the chain combines TRBV7-9 and TRBJ1-2; the D gene is possibly TRBD1, with 5 bases matching. The sample taken for sequencing was blood, either unsorted or a sorted T cell fraction (not recorded which). This clonotype was sampled from a human donor who was either an allogeneic HSCT recipient or a stem cell or donor lymphocyte infusion donor (not recorded which). It is not recorded whose cells these are; they may come from a transplant donor. Read as DNA, the sequence is TGTGCCAGCAGCCTCGGGACCAAGGAGGGGCATTATGGCTACACCTTC. This translates into CASSLGTKEGHYGYTF.